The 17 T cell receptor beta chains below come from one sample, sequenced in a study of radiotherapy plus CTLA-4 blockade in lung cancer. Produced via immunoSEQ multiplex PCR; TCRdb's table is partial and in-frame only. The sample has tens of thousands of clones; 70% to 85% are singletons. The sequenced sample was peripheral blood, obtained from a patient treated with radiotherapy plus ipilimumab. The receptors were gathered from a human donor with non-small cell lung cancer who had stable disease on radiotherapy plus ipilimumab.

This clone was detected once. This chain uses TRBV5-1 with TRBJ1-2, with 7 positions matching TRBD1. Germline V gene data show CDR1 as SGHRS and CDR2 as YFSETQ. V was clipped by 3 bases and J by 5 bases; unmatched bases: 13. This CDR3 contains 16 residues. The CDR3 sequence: CASSWTTGTDRYGYTF. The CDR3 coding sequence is TGCGCCAGCAGCTGGACGACCGGGACAGACCGATATGGCTACACCTTC.

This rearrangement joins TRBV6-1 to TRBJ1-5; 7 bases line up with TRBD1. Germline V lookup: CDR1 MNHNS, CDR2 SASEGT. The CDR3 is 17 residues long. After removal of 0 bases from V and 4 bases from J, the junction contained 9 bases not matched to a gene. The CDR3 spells CASSEAIKTGLNQPQHF. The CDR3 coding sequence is TGTGCCAGCAGTGAAGCTATAAAGACAGGGTTAAATCAGCCCCAGCATTTT.

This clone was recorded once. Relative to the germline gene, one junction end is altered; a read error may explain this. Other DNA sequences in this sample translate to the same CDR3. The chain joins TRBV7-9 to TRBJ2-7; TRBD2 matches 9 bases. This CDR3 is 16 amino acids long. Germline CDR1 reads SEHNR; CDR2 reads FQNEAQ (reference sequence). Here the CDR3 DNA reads TGCGCCAGCAGCTTAGCGGGCGGGGGGGCATCGAGCGAGCAGTACTTC. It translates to CASSLAGGGASSEQYF.

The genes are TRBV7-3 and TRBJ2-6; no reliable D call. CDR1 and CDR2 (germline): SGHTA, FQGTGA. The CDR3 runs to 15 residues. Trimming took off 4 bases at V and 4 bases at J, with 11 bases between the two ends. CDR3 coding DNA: TGTGCCAGCAGCTCTCTAAGTTCGGGGGCCAACGTCCTGACTTTC. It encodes CASSSLSSGANVLTF.

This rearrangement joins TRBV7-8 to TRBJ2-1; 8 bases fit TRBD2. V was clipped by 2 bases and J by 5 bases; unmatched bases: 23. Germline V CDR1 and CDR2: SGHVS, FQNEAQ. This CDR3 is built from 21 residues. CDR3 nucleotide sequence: TGTGCCAGCAGCTTAATGCGGGGGGTTTCCCACCTCTTATTGACTGACAATGAGCAGTTCTTC. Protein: CASSLMRGVSHLLLTDNEQFF. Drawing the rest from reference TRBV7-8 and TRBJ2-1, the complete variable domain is GAGVSQSPRYKVAKRGQDVALRCDPISGHVSLFWYQQALGQGPEFLTYFQNEAQLDKSGLPSDRFFAERPEGSVSTLKIQRTQQEDSAVYLCASSLMRGVSHLLLTDNEQFFGPGTRLTVL.

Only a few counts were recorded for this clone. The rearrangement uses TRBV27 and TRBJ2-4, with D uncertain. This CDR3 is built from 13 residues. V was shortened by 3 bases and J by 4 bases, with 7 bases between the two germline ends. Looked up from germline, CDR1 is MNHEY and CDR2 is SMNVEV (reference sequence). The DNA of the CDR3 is TGTGCCAGCAGTTTTTCAGTAAAAAACATTCAGTACTTC. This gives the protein CASSFSVKNIQYF.

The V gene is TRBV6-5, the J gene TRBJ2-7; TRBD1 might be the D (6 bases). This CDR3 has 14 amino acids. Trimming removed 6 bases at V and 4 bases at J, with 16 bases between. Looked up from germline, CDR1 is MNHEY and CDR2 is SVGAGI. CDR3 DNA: TGTGCCAGCAGCCGAGACTACACAGGGTACGAGCAGTACTTC. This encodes CASSRDYTGYEQYF.

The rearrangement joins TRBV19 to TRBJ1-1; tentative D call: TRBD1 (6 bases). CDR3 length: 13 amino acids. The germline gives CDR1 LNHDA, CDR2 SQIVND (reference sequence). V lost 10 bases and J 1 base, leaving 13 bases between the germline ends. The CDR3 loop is CATSGARNTEAFF. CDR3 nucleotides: TGTGCCACATCGGGGGCGCGGAACACTGAAGCTTTCTTT.

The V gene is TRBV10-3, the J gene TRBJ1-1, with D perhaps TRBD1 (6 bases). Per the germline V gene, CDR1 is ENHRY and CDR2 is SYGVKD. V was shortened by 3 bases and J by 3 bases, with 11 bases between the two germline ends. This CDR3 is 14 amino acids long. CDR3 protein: CAISEVRGDTEAFF. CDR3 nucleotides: TGTGCCATCAGTGAAGTCAGGGGAGACACTGAAGCTTTCTTT.

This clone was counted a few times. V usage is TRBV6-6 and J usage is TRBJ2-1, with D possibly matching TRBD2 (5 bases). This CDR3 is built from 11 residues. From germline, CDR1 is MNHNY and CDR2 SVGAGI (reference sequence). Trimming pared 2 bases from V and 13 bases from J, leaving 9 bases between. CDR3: CASSYKEAQFF. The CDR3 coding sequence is TGTGCCAGCAGTTACAAGGAGGCCCAGTTCTTC.

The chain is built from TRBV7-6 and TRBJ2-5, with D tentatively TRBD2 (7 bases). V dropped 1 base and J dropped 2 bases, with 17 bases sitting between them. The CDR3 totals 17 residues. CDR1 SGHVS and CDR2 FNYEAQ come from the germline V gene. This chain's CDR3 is CASSLVPSQGGQETQYF. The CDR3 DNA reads TGTGCCAGCAGCTTAGTGCCCTCACAGGGAGGGCAAGAGACCCAGTACTTC.

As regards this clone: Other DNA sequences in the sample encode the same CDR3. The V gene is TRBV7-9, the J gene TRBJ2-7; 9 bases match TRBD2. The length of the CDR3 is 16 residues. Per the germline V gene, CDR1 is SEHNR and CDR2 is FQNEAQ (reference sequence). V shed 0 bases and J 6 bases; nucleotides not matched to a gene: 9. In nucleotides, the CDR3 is TGTGCCAGCAGCTTAGCGGGCGGGGGGGCATCGAGCGAGCAGTACTTC. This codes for CASSLAGGGASSEQYF.

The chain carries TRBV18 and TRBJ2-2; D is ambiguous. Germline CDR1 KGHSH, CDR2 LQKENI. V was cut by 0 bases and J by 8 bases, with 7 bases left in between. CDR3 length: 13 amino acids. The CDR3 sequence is CASSPPARGELFF. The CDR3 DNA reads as TGTGCCAGCTCACCACCGGCAAGAGGGGAGCTGTTTTTT.

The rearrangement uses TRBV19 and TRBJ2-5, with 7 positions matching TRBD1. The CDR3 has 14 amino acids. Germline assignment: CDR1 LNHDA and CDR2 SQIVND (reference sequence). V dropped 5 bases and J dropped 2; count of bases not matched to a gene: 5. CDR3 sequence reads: CASSGGRGQETQYF. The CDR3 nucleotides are TGTGCCAGTAGTGGAGGCAGGGGGCAAGAGACCCAGTACTTC.

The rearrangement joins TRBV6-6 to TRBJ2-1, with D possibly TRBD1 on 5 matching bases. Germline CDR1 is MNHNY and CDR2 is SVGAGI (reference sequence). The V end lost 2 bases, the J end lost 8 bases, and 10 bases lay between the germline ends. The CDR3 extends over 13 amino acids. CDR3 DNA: TGTGCCAGCAGTTACGATCAGGGATATGAGCAGTTCTTC. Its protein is CASSYDQGYEQFF.

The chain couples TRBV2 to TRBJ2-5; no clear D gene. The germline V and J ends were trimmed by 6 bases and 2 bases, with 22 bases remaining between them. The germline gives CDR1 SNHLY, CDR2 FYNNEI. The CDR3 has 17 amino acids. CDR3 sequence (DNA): TGTGCCAGCAGCGTCACCCCAAGCCAGGCTGGGCAAGAGACCCAGTACTTC. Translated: CASSVTPSQAGQETQYF.

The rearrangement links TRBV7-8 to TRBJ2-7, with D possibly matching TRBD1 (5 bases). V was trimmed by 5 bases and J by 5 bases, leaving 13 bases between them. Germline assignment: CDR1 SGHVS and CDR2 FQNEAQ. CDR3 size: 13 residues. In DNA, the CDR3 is TGTGCCAGCAGCGTGGATCAGGGAAACGAGCAGTACGTC. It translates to CASSVDQGNEQYV.